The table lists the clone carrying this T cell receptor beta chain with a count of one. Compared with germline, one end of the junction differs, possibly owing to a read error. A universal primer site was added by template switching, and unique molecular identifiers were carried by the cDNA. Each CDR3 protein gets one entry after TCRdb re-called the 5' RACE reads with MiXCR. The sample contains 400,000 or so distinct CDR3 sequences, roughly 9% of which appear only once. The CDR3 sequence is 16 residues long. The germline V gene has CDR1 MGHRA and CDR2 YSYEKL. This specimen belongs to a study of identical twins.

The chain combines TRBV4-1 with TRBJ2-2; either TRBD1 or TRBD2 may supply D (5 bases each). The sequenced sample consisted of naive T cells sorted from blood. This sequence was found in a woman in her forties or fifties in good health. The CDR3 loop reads CASSQNAGTAAGQLFF. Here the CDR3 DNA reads TGCGCCAGCAGCCAAAATGCCGGGACCGCGGCCGGGCAGCTGTTTTTT.